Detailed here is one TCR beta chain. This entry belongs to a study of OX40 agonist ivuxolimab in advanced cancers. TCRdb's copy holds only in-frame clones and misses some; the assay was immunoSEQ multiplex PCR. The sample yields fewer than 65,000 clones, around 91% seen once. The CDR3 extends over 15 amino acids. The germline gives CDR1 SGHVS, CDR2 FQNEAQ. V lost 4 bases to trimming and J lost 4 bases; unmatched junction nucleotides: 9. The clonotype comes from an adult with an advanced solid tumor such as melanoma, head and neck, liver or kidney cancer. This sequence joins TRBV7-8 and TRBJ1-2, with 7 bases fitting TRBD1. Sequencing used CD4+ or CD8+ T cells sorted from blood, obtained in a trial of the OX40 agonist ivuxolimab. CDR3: CASSSTTTGFYGYTF. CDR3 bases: TGTGCCAGCAGCTCAACAACGACAGGGTTCTATGGCTACACCTTC.